The rows below give T cell receptor beta chains drawn from one sample of a study of shared clonotypes between healthy human individuals. Sequencing was performed with immunoSEQ multiplex PCR; in TCRdb, only in-frame clones are kept and a portion is missing. The sample holds approximately 1.9 million clones, roughly 93% seen once. The sequencing input was naive CD8+ T cells from PBMCs. The receptors stem from a man younger than 30 in good health. Some clones in this sample may be carry-over from other donors' samples. CDR3s include the opening cysteine and the closing phenylalanine or tryptophan. The D gene is left open where the match is weak. Part of the rows lack a size; the others show once, few, many or a class for expanded clones.

TRBV9,NA,NA,TRBJ2-1,TGTGCCAGCAGCGTAGGCCGGACCGCATCCTACAATGAGCAGTTCTTC,CASSVGRTASYNEQFF
TRBV4-3,NA,NA,TRBJ2-1,TGCGCCAGCAGCCAAGTGAGAACTAGTTCCTACAATGAGCAGTTCTTC,CASSQVRTSSYNEQFF
TRBV25-1,NA,NA,TRBJ2-3,TGTGCCAGCAGTGAATGGGGTGAAGATACGCAGTATTTT,CASSEWGEDTQYF
TRBV4-3,NA,NA,TRBJ2-5,TGCGCCAGCAGCCGAGAGTGGCGCATCCAAGAGACCCAGTACTTC,CASSREWRIQETQYF
TRBV25-1,TRBD2,NA,TRBJ2-2,TGTGCCAGCAGTGAAGGTGCGGGAGTAACGGTCGGGGAGCTGTTTTTT,CASSEGAGVTVGELFF
TRBV7-9,NA,NA,TRBJ1-5,TGTGCCAGCAGCCCATGGCCCCAGCATTTT,CASSPWPQHF
TRBV27,NA,NA,TRBJ1-2,TGTGCCAGCAGTTTTGGGGGGACGGGCTATGGCTACACCTTC,CASSFGGTGYGYTF
TRBV25-1,TRBD1,NA,TRBJ2-7,TGTGCCAGCAGAGCGACAGGGGGGCCCTACGAGCAGTACTTC,CASRATGGPYEQYF
TRBV7-9,NA,NA,TRBJ2-3,TGTGCCAGCAGCCCCCGGGACGGCTCAAAAGATACGCAGTATTTT,CASSPRDGSKDTQYF
TRBV5-4,NA,NA,TRBJ2-4,TGTGCCAGCAGCTTGGTTCAACAGGACATTCAGTACTTC,CASSLVQQDIQYF
TRBV19,NA,NA,TRBJ1-5,TGTGCCAGTACCCTAACCGGGGCCCAGCCCCAGCATTTT,CASTLTGAQPQHF
TRBV29-1,TRBD1,NA,TRBJ2-1,TGCAGCCTGATGGGGGCAGGGGGCGTTGATGAGCAGTTCTTC,CSLMGAGGVDEQFF
TRBV6-5,TRBD1,NA,TRBJ1-2,TGTGCCAGCAGTACACCCAGGACAGGGGCGGATGGCTACACCTTC,CASSTPRTGADGYTF
TRBV5-8,NA,NA,TRBJ2-7,TGTGCCAGCAGCTTTCTGGCAGGCGAGCAGTACTTC,CASSFLAGEQYF
TRBV14,TRBD2,NA,TRBJ2-7,TGTGCCAGCAGGGCTAGCGGGAGGGCCCTGTCCGAGCAGTACTTC,CASRASGRALSEQYF
TRBV7-2,TRBD1,NA,TRBJ1-3,TGTGCCAGCAGCTTTGGGGACAGAGTCTCTGGAAACACCATATATTTT,CASSFGDRVSGNTIYF
TRBV14,NA,NA,TRBJ2-3,TGTGCCAGCAGCCAAGATAGGGGAGATACGCAGTATTTT,CASSQDRGDTQYF
TRBV4-1,NA,once,TRBJ1-5,TGCGCCAGCAGCCGACTCCCCCCAGGGTTGCTTCAGCCCCAGCATTTT,CASSRLPPGLLQPQHF
TRBV6-5,TRBD1,NA,TRBJ2-7,TGTGCCAGCAGTTACTCCGGACAGGGAGACTACGAGCAGTACTTC,CASSYSGQGDYEQYF
TRBV6-1,NA,NA,TRBJ2-1,TGTGCCAGCAGTGAAGCGTTGACCAATGAGCAGTTCTTC,CASSEALTNEQFF
TRBV28,NA,NA,TRBJ1-1,TGTGCCAGCAGTTTAGAGACCCACACTGAAGCTTTCTTT,CASSLETHTEAFF
TRBV4-1,TRBD2,NA,TRBJ2-1,TGCGCCAGCAGCCAAGGGAAGGTGGGTAGCGGGATCTACAATGAGCAGTTCTTC,CASSQGKVGSGIYNEQFF
TRBV6-5,NA,NA,TRBJ2-3,TGTGCCAGCAGTTGGCGACAAGGTCGTCTCTTGCAGTATTTT,CASSWRQGRLLQYF
TRBV9,TRBD1,NA,TRBJ1-1,TGTGCCAGCAGTCGAGGGGGCGCTGGGACTGAAGCTTTCTTT,CASSRGGAGTEAFF
TRBV28,NA,NA,TRBJ1-2,TGTGCCAGCAGCGGACGTGTCTATGGCTACACCTTC,CASSGRVYGYTF
TRBV27,NA,NA,TRBJ2-7,TGTGCCAGCAGTTTAGGGCGAGTGTCTGGCGAGCAGTACTTC,CASSLGRVSGEQYF
TRBV4-3,NA,once,TRBJ1-2,TGCGCCAGCAGCCAAGGCAGGGGCTATGGCTACACCTTC,CASSQGRGYGYTF
TRBV10-1,NA,NA,TRBJ2-3,TGCGCCAGCAGTGAAAGGGGAACAGATACGCAGTATTTT,CASSERGTDTQYF
TRBV7-9,NA,NA,TRBJ2-7,TGTGCCAGCAGCCCTAATCTGGTCGAGCAGTACTTC,CASSPNLVEQYF
TRBV15,TRBD1,few,TRBJ1-1,TGTGCCACCAGTCCAGGGGGGTTGAGGAACACTGAAGCTTTCTTT,CATSPGGLRNTEAFF
TRBV29-1,TRBD1,NA,TRBJ2-1,TGCAGCGTTGAAGATACCGACAGGGTGTACAATGAGCAGTTCTTC,CSVEDTDRVYNEQFF
TRBV19,NA,NA,TRBJ1-5,TGTGCCAGTAGTATGGCGGGGGCACGGCAGCCCCAGCATTTT,CASSMAGARQPQHF
TRBV27,TRBD2,NA,TRBJ2-7,TGTGCCATCTCCAGCGGGAGGGGACCCTACGAGCAGTACTTC,CAISSGRGPYEQYF
TRBV6-1,TRBD1,NA,TRBJ1-1,TGTGCCAGCTGGGACAGGGGTTCTGAAGCTTTCTTT,CASWDRGSEAFF
TRBV2,NA,NA,TRBJ2-1,TGTGCCAGCATCGAGCCCGCCTCGGCGTATGAGCAGTTCTTC,CASIEPASAYEQFF
TRBV5-1,NA,NA,TRBJ2-7,TGCGCCAGCAGCTTGGATCTTAGCGGAGCCTACGAGCAGTACTTC,CASSLDLSGAYEQYF
TRBV2,NA,few,TRBJ1-1,TGTGCCAGCAGTAACGGACATCCGGGGGCTGAAGCTTTCTTT,CASSNGHPGAEAFF
TRBV7-9,NA,NA,TRBJ2-2,TGTGCCAGCAGCCCGTACCCAAGCCCCAATGCCGCGAACACCGGGGAGCTGTTTTTT,CASSPYPSPNAANTGELFF
TRBV28,TRBD2,NA,TRBJ2-7,TGTGCCAGCAGTTTATTATCAGCGGGAGGGCCTTCCGAGCAGTACTTC,CASSLLSAGGPSEQYF
TRBV7-3,TRBD1,once,TRBJ2-7,TGTGCCAGCAGCTTAGTTCAGGGGGCGCTTTACGAGCAGTACTTC,CASSLVQGALYEQYF
TRBV29-1,NA,NA,TRBJ2-7,TGCAGCGTTGCTGCGGGGGCGAACGAGCAGTACTTC,CSVAAGANEQYF
TRBV7-8,NA,NA,TRBJ1-5,TGTGCCAGCAGCTTGGGGCCAGGGAGGCCCCAGCATTTT,CASSLGPGRPQHF
TRBV19,NA,once,TRBJ2-5,TGTGCCAGTAGTATAGACGCGAAAGAGACCCAGTACTTC,CASSIDAKETQYF
TRBV27,NA,NA,TRBJ1-5,TGTGCCAGCAGGGGTTCGGTTCGTCAGCCCCAGCATTTT,CASRGSVRQPQHF
TRBV27,NA,NA,TRBJ2-7,TGTGCCAGCAGACCCAGCTCCTACGAGCAGTACTTC,CASRPSSYEQYF
TRBV7-9,NA,few,TRBJ1-1,TGTGCCAGCAGCTTAGAGCCAGAAGCTTTCTTT,CASSLEPEAFF
TRBV6-6,NA,NA,TRBJ1-2,TGTGCCAGCAGTTACTCGACAGACTATGGCTACACCTTC,CASSYSTDYGYTF
TRBV7-9,TRBD1,NA,TRBJ2-7,TGTGCCAGCAGCTCGACAGGGATGTACTACGAGCAGTACTTC,CASSSTGMYYEQYF
TRBV29-1,TRBD2,NA,TRBJ2-7,TGCAGCGCTATAGCTAGCGGCCACGAGCAGTACTTC,CSAIASGHEQYF
TRBV4-3,NA,NA,TRBJ1-1,TGCGCCAGCAGCCCTCACGGGGGAAACACTGAAGCTTTCTTT,CASSPHGGNTEAFF
TRBV25-1,NA,NA,TRBJ2-1,TGTGCCAGCGGCCCCGGGGGAGAGTTCTTC,CASGPGGEFF